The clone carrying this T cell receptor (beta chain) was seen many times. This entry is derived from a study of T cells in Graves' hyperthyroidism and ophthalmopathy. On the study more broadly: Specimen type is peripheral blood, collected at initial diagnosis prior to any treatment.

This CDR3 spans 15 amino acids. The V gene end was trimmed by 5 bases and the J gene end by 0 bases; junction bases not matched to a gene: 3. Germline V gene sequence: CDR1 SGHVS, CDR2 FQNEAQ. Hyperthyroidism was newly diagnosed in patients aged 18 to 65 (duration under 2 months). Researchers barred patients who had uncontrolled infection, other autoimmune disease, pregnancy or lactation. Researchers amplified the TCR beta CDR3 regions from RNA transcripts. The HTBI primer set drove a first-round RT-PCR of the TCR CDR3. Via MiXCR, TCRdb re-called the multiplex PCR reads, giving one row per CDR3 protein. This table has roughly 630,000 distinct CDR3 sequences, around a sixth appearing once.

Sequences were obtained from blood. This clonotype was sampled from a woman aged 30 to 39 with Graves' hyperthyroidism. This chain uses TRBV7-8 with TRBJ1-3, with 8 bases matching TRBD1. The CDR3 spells CASSITGGSGNTIYF. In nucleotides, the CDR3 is TGTGCCAGCAGCATTACAGGGGGCTCTGGAAACACCATATATTTT.